The 23 T cell receptor beta chains below were found in one sample sequenced in a study of cytomegalovirus exposure and HLA in healthy donors. The PCR ran on 60 Vbeta and 13 Jbeta primers. Generated by immunoSEQ multiplex PCR, the TCRdb table keeps only in-frame clones and is missing some. The table has approximately 100,000 clones, approximately 75% seen once. Source material: PBMCs. The receptors here all came from a woman aged 40 to 49 in good health and CMV-seronegative.

This clone was counted between two and nine times. One end of the junction fails to match germline, which may point to a read error. The V call is TRBV9, the J call TRBJ2-3; 8 bases fit TRBD2. Looked up from germline, CDR1 is SGDLS and CDR2 is YYNGEE. The CDR3 runs 12 residues. As DNA, the CDR3 is TGTGCCAGCAGCGTAACGTCTAGCGGGCCAACTTTT. This translates into CASSVTSSGPTF.

The V and J genes are TRBV6-1 and TRBJ2-1, with a possible D match to TRBD2 (7 bases). Trimming took off 5 bases at V and 8 bases at J, with 19 bases between the two ends. The germline CDR1 and CDR2 sequences are MNHNS and SASEGT. This CDR3 has 15 residues. CDR3 bases: TGTGCCAGCAGTACCGGGTGGGGGGGCCCGGATGAGCAGTTCTTC. Its translation: CASSTGWGGPDEQFF.

This chain links TRBV20-1 with TRBJ2-7, with no clear D. The CDR3 covers 11 residues. V shed 0 bases and J shed 7 bases, with 7 bases lying between them. The V gene's germline CDR1 is DFQATT and CDR2 SNEGSKA (reference sequence). CDR3 DNA: TGCAGTGCTAGAGATTCAGGAGAGCAGTACTTC. This codes for CSARDSGEQYF.

This clone is a singleton in its sample. An end of the junction differs from the germline gene, which may be a read error. The chain is built from TRBV9 and TRBJ1-1; weak D call: TRBD1 (5 bases). This CDR3 comprises 13 residues. The germline CDR1 and CDR2 sequences are SGDLS and YYNGEE. The DNA for the CDR3 is TGTGCCGGCAGCGTAGCCGGCCAGGGTGAAGCTTTCTTT. Amino acid sequence: CAGSVAGQGEAFF.

The V call is TRBV11-3, the J call TRBJ2-7; D is uncertain. The ends were cut back, 8 bases at V and 5 bases at J, with 16 bases in the middle. The CDR3 covers 13 residues. From germline, CDR1 is SGHNT and CDR2 YENEEA. CDR3 in amino acids: CASQRLKLHEQYF. The DNA of the CDR3 is TGTGCCAGCCAGCGCCTAAAACTCCACGAGCAGTACTTC.

The rearrangement uses TRBV9 and TRBJ2-3; D is ambiguous. In germline, CDR1 is SGDLS, CDR2 YYNGEE. Trimming pared 0 bases from V and 5 bases from J, leaving 7 bases between. The CDR3 consists of 13 residues. As DNA, the CDR3 is TGTGCCAGCAGCGTAGGGGCATTAGATACGCAGTATTTT. As protein: CASSVGALDTQYF.

The chain combines TRBV5-4 with TRBJ2-2, with 14 nucleotides matching TRBD2. The CDR3 length is 16 residues. The junction had 7 bases not matched to a gene; V was cut back by 4 bases and J by 8 bases. From germline, CDR1 is SGHNT and CDR2 YYREEE (reference sequence). The CDR3 nucleotides are TGTGCCAGCAGCATGGGACTAGCGGGGGAAGGAGGGGAGCTGTTTTTT. It yields the protein CASSMGLAGEGGELFF.

The CDR3 DNA is TGTGCCAGTAGCACAGTGGTGCAGGGGGAGCAGTACTTC. This sequence encodes CASSTVVQGEQYF. This chain links TRBV19 with TRBJ2-7, with D perhaps matching TRBD1 (6 bases). Germline V gives CDR1 LNHDA, CDR2 SQIVND (reference sequence). This CDR3 comprises 13 residues. Trimming took off 6 bases at V and 7 bases at J, with 16 bases between the two ends.

The J gene is TRBJ1-5, the V gene TRBV5-5; 7 nucleotides agree with TRBD1. The V gene end was trimmed by 3 bases and the J gene end by 4 bases; junction bases not matched to a gene: 10. The germline V gene encodes CDR1 SGHKS and CDR2 YYEKEE (reference sequence). This CDR3 is built from 16 residues. The CDR3 here is CASSSDHRGANQPQHF. As DNA, the CDR3 is TGTGCCAGCAGCTCTGACCACAGGGGCGCGAATCAGCCCCAGCATTTT.

This clone occurred a few times. The chain couples TRBV7-6 to TRBJ2-7; TRBD1 might be the D (5 bases). The V gene's germline CDR1 is SGHVS and CDR2 FNYEAQ. The CDR3 is 13 residues long. V was cut by 5 bases and J by 5 bases, with 13 bases left in between. The DNA for the CDR3 is TGTGCCAGCAGCCCCAATGCGGACAACGAGCAGTACTTC. This sequence encodes CASSPNADNEQYF.

This clone turned up a few times. The chain is built from TRBV7-8 and TRBJ1-5; possibly TRBD1 for D (5 bases). Trimming shortened V by 4 bases and J by 0 bases, and 10 bases separated the two germline ends. Germline lookup yields CDR1 SGHVS and CDR2 FQNEAQ. The CDR3 is made up of 15 amino acids. The CDR3 loop reads CASSSQGYSNQPQHF. The CDR3 region has the DNA TGTGCCAGCAGCTCTCAGGGTTATAGCAATCAGCCCCAGCATTTT. The full variable domain, its missing parts supplied by reference TRBV7-8 and TRBJ1-5, is GAGVSQSPRYKVAKRGQDVALRCDPISGHVSLFWYQQALGQGPEFLTYFQNEAQLDKSGLPSDRFFAERPEGSVSTLKIQRTQQEDSAVYLCASSSQGYSNQPQHFGDGTRLSIL.

CDR3 nucleotides: TGTGCCAGCAGCACAGGGACTAGCTCCTACGAGCAGTACTTC. Translating it yields CASSTGTSSYEQYF. The rearrangement links TRBV7-2 to TRBJ2-5; 8 bases align to TRBD2. TRBJ2-7 matches the DNA end more closely, so the J call is doubtful. Germline CDR1 SGHTA, CDR2 FQGNSA. CDR3 length: 14 residues.

In this sample, this clone turned up a few times. The V call is TRBV7-6, the J call TRBJ2-3; possible D gene TRBD1, 6 bases. There are 17 residues in the CDR3. Germline CDR1 reads SGHVS; CDR2 reads FNYEAQ. V gave up 1 base and J gave up 4 bases, with 18 bases separating them. This CDR3 is CASSLGLKGSGADTQYF. The CDR3 DNA follows: TGTGCCAGCAGCTTAGGCCTAAAGGGTTCAGGGGCAGATACGCAGTATTTT.

The genes are TRBV12-5 and TRBJ2-1, with 10 bases aligning to TRBD2. CDR1 LGHNT and CDR2 FRNRAP come from the germline V gene. V lost 3 bases, J lost 10 bases, and 12 bases stayed unmatched. The CDR3 consists of 16 residues. In nucleotides, the CDR3 is TGTGCTAGTGGTTTCCCCCCGACTAGCGGGCCGGGGGAGCAGTTCTTC. Amino acid sequence: CASGFPPTSGPGEQFF.

The genes are TRBV5-6 and TRBJ2-7; D gene ambiguous. The ends were cut back, 4 bases at V and 7 bases at J, with 9 bases in the middle. This CDR3 spans 11 amino acids. Germline CDR1 reads SGHDT; CDR2 reads YYEEEE. CDR3 nucleotides: TGTGCCAGCAGCCGGCGGTGGGAGCAGTACTTC. It translates to CASSRRWEQYF.

This sequence joins TRBV28 and TRBJ2-3, with 11 bases matching TRBD2. This CDR3 has 17 amino acids. Germline CDR1 and CDR2: MDHEN and SYDVKM. V gave up 3 bases and J gave up 5 bases; unmatched junction bases: 10. The CDR3 sequence: CASSLRLAGGGGDTQYF. The CDR3 nucleotides are TGTGCCAGCAGTTTGCGGCTAGCGGGAGGAGGAGGAGATACGCAGTATTTT.

The genes are TRBV2 and TRBJ2-7; TRBD1 agrees at 11 bases. V lost 6 bases to trimming and J lost 3 bases; unmatched junction nucleotides: 4. Germline V gives CDR1 SNHLY, CDR2 FYNNEI. The CDR3 has 14 amino acids. CDR3 in amino acids: CASSPGTGGYEQYF. The CDR3 region has the DNA TGTGCCAGCAGCCCCGGGACAGGGGGCTACGAGCAGTACTTC.

The sample holds a few counts of this clone. The genes are TRBV9 and TRBJ2-5; 7 bases map to TRBD2. V shed 0 bases, J shed 1 base, and the junction held 3 bases outside the gene matches. This CDR3 comprises 15 residues. Germline values: CDR1 SGDLS, CDR2 YYNGEE. The DNA of the CDR3 is TGTGCCAGCAGCGTAGAGGCTAGCGGCCAAGAGACCCAGTACTTC. Residues: CASSVEASGQETQYF.

The V and J genes are TRBV4-1 and TRBJ2-7; TRBD1 aligns across 10 bases. CDR1 MGHRA and CDR2 YSYEKL come from the germline V gene. The CDR3 totals 17 residues. V lost 0 bases, J lost 2 bases, and 7 bases stayed unmatched. CDR3 DNA: TGCGCCAGCAGCCAAGAGACGGGACAGGGGAGGACCTACGAGCAGTACTTC. Its translation is CASSQETGQGRTYEQYF.

The chain recombines TRBV6-6 with TRBJ2-7, with TRBD1 identical over 9 bases. This CDR3 comprises 15 residues. Germline V gene lookup returns CDR1 MNHNY and CDR2 SVGAGI (reference sequence). V shed 6 bases and J 4 bases; nucleotides not matched to a gene: 10. In DNA form, the CDR3 reads TGTGCCAGCAGACCCACAGGGGGCCTGATATACGAGCAGTACTTC. Its translation: CASRPTGGLIYEQYF.

The gene calls are TRBV19 and TRBJ1-3, with D hard to call. This CDR3 contains 15 residues. CDR1 and CDR2 from the germline V gene are LNHDA and SQIVND (reference sequence). V was shortened by 6 bases and J by 3 bases, with 15 bases between the two germline ends. Here the CDR3 reads CASRTTYDGGNTIYF. In DNA form, the CDR3 reads TGTGCCAGTAGAACGACTTACGACGGTGGAAACACCATATATTTT.

This clone has more than one count but fewer than ten. The genes are TRBV25-1 and TRBJ1-1, with D unresolved. Trimming cost V 4 bases and J 1 base, with 10 bases left between them. The CDR3 consists of 14 residues. CDR1 and CDR2 from the germline V gene are MGHDK and SYGVNS. The DNA of the CDR3 is TGTGCCAGCAGTGCCCCCGGCGGGAACACTGAAGCTTTCTTT. The encoded protein is CASSAPGGNTEAFF.

This clone was observed once. The chain employs TRBV9 and TRBJ2-5; tentative D call: TRBD2 (6 bases). The ends were cut back, 1 base at V and 11 bases at J, with 18 bases in the middle. This CDR3 has 14 residues. Germline CDR1 SGDLS, CDR2 YYNGEE. The CDR3 loop is CASSVFSSPGEQYF. The CDR3 region has the DNA TGTGCCAGCAGCGTATTTTCTTCCCCGGGGGAGCAGTACTTC.